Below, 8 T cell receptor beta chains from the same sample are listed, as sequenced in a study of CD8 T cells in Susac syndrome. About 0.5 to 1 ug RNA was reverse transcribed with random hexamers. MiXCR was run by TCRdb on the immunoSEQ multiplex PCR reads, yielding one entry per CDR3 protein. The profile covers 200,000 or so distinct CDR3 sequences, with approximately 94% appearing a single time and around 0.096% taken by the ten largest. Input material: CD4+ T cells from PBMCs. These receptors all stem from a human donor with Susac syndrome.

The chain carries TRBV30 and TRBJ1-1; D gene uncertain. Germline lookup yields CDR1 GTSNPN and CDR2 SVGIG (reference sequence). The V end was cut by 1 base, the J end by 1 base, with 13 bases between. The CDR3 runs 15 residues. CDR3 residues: CAWSGNWGWNTEAFF. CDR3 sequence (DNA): TGTGCCTGGAGTGGTAATTGGGGATGGAACACTGAAGCTTTCTTT.

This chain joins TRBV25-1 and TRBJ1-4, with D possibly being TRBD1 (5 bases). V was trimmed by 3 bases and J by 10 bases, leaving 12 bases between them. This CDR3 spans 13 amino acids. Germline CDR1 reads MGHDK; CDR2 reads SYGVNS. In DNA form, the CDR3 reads TGTGCCAGCAGTGACAGGGTAATGGGAAAACTGTTTTTT. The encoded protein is CASSDRVMGKLFF.

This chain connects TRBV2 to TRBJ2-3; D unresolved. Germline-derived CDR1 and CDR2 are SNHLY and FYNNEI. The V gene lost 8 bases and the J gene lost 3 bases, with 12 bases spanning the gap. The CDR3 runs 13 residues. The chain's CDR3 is CASPQIWTDTQYF. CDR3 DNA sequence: TGTGCCAGCCCCCAGATTTGGACAGATACGCAGTATTTT.

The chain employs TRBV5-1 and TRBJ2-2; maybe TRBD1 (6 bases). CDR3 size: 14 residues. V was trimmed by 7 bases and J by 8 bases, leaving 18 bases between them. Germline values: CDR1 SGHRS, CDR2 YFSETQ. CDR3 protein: CASCPLGASGELFF. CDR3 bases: TGCGCCAGCTGCCCTCTGGGGGCCTCTGGGGAGCTGTTTTTT.

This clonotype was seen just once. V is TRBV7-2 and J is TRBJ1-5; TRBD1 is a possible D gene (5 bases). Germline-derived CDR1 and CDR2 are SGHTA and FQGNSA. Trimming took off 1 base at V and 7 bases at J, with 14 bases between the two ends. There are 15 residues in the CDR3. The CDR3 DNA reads TGTGCCAGCAGCTTAGGGGGGGATCCGGACCAGCCCCAGCATTTT. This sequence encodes CASSLGGDPDQPQHF.

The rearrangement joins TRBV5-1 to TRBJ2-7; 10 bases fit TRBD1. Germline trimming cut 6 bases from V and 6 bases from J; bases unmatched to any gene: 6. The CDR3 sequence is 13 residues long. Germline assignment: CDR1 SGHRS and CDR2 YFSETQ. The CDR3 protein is CASNPTGGLEQYF. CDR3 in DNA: TGCGCCAGCAATCCGACAGGGGGCCTCGAGCAGTACTTC.

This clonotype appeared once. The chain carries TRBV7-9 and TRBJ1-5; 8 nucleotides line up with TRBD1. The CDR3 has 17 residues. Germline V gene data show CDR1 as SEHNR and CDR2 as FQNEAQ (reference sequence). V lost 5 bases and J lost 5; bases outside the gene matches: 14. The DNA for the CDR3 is TGTGCCAGCAGCCCCGAAACATTGACAGGGGCTGATCAGCCCCAGCATTTT. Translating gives CASSPETLTGADQPQHF. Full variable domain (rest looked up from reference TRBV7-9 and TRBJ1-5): DTGVSQNPRHKITKRGQNVTFRCDPISEHNRLYWYRQTLGQGPEFLTYFQNEAQLEKSRLLSDRFSAERPKGSFSTLEIQRTEQGDSAMYLCASSPETLTGADQPQHFGDGTRLSIL.

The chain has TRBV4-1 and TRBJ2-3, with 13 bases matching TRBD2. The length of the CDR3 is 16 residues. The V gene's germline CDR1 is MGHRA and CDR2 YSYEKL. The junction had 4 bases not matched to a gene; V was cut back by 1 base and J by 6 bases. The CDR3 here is CASSQGLTSGGDTQYF. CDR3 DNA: TGCGCCAGCAGCCAAGGTCTGACTAGCGGGGGGGATACGCAGTATTTT.